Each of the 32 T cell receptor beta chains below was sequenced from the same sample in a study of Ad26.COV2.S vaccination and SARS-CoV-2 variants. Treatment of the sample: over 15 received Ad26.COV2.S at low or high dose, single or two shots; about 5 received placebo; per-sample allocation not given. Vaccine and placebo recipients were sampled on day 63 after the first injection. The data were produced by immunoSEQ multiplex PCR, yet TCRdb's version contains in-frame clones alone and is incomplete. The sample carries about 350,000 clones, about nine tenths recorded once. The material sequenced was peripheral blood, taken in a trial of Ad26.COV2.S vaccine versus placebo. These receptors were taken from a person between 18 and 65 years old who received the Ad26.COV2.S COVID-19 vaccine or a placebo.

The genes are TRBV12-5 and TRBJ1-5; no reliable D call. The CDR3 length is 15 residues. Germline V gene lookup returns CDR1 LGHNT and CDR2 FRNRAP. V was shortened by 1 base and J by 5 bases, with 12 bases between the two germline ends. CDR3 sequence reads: CASGLDSHGDQPQHF. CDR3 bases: TGTGCTAGTGGTTTGGACAGCCACGGTGATCAGCCCCAGCATTTT.

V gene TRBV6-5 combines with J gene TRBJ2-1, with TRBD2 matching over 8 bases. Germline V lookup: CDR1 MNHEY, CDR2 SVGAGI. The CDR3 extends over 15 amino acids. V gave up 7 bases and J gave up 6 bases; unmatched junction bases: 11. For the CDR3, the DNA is TGTGCCAGCACCCCCGGGACTAGTGAGGGCAATGAGCAGTTCTTC. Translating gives CASTPGTSEGNEQFF.

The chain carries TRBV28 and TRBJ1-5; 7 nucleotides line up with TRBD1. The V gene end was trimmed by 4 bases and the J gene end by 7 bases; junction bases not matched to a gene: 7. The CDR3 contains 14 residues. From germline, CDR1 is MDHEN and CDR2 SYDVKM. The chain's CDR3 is CASSSPTGFQPQHF. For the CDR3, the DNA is TGTGCCAGCAGTTCCCCGACAGGGTTCCAGCCCCAGCATTTT.

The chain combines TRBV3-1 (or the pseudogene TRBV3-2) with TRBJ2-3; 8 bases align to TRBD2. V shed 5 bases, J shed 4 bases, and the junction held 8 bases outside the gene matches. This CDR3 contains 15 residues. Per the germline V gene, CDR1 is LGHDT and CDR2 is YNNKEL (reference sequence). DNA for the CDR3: TGTGCCAGCAGCTTCCCAGCGGGAGAATCAGATACGCAGTATTTT. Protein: CASSFPAGESDTQYF.

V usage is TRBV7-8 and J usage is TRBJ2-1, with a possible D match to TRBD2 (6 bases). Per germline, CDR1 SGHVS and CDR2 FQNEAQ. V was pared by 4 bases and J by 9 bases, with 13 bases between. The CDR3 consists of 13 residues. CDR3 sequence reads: CASSSPRLVEQFF. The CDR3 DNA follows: TGTGCCAGCAGCTCCCCTCGACTAGTTGAGCAGTTCTTC.

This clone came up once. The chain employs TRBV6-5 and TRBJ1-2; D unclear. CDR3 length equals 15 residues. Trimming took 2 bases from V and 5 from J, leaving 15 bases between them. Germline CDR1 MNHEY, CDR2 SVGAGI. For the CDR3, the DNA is TGTGCCAGCAGTTACAAAAGGATCACCGGATATGGCTACACCTTC. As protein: CASSYKRITGYGYTF.

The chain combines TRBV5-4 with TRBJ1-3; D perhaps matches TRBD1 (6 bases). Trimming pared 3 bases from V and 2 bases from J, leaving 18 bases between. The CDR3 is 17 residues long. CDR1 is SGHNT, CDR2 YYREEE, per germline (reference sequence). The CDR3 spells CASSSGALGRTGNTIYF. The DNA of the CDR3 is TGTGCCAGCAGCTCGGGGGCGTTAGGTCGAACTGGAAACACCATATATTTT.

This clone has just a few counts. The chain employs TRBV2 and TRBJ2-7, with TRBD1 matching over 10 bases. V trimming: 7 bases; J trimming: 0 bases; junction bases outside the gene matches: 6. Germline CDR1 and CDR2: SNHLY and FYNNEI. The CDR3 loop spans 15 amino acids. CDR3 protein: CASTLDRGPSYEQYF. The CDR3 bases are TGTGCCAGCACTCTCGACAGGGGGCCCTCCTACGAGCAGTACTTC. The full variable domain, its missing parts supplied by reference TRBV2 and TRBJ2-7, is EPEVTQTPSHQVTQMGQEVILRCVPISNHLYFYWYRQILGQKVEFLVSFYNNEISEKSEIFDDQFSVERPDGSNFTLKIRSTKLEDSAMYFCASTLDRGPSYEQYFGPGTRLTVT.

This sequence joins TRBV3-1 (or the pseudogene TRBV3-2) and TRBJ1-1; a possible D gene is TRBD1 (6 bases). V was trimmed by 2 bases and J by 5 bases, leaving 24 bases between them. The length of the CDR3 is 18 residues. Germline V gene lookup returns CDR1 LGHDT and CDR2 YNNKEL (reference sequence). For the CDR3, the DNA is TGTGCCAGCAGCCAATCTCAAGGGGGTTTGCGGGATCAGACTGAAGCTTTCTTT. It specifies CASSQSQGGLRDQTEAFF.

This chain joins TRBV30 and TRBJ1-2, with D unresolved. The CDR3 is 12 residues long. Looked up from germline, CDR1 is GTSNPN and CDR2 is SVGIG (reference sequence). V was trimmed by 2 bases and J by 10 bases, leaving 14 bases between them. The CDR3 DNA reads TGTGCCTGGAGTCCCCGGTCTTTTTACTACACCTTC. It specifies CAWSPRSFYYTF.

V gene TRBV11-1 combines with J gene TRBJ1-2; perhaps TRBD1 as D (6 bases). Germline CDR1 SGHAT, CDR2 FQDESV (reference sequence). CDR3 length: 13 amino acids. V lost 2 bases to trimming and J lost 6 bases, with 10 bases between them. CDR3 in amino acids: CASSLSGGNGYTF. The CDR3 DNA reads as TGTGCCAGCAGCTTATCGGGGGGCAATGGCTACACCTTC.

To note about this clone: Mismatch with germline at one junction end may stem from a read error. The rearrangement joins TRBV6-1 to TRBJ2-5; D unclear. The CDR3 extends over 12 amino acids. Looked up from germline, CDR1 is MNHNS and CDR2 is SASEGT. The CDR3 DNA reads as TGTGCCAGCGGTGAGGTAGACAAGGACCAGTACTTC. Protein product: CASGEVDKDQYF.

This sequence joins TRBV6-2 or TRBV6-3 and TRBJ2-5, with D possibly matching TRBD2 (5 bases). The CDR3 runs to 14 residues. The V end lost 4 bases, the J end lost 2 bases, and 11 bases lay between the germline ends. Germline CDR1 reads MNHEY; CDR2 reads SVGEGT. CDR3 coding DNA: TGTGCCAGCAGTTTTCGGGGTGGGCAAGAGACCCAGTACTTC. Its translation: CASSFRGGQETQYF.

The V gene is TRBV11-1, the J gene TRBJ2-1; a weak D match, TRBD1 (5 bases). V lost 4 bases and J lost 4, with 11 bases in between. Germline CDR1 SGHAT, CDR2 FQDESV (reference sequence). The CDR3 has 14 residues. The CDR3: CASSSTDSYNEQFF. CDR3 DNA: TGTGCCAGCAGCTCAACTGACAGTTACAATGAGCAGTTCTTC.

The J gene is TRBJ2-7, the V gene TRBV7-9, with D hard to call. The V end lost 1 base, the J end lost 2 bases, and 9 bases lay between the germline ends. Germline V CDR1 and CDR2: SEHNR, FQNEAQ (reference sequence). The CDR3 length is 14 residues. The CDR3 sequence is CASSLGWNPYEQYF. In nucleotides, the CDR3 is TGTGCCAGCAGCTTAGGCTGGAACCCCTACGAGCAGTACTTC. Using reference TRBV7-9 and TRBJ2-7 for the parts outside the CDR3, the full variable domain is DTGVSQNPRHKITKRGQNVTFRCDPISEHNRLYWYRQTLGQGPEFLTYFQNEAQLEKSRLLSDRFSAERPKGSFSTLEIQRTEQGDSAMYLCASSLGWNPYEQYFGPGTRLTVT.

CDR3 bases: TGTGCCAGCAGCTCCAAACGCTCAGACGATACGCAGTATTTT. Translated: CASSSKRSDDTQYF. The rearrangement links TRBV5-6 to TRBJ2-3; D is ambiguous. With 3 bases removed from V and 6 bases from J, the gap between germline ends came to 14 bases. The CDR3 is 14 amino acids. CDR1 is SGHDT and CDR2 is YYEEEE in the germline V gene.

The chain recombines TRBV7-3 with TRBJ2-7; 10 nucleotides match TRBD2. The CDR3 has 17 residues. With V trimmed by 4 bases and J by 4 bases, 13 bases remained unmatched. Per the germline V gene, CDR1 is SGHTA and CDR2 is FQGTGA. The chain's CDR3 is CASSSQSSASGGYEQYF. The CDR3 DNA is TGTGCCAGCAGCTCCCAATCTAGCGCTAGCGGGGGATACGAGCAGTACTTC.

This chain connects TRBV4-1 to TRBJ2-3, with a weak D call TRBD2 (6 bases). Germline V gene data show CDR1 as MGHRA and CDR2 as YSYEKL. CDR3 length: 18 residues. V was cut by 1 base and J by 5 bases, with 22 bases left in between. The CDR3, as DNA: TGCGCCAGCAGCCAAGCATCAGCGGGTCTTATTAAGCGAGATACGCAGTATTTT. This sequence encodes CASSQASAGLIKRDTQYF.

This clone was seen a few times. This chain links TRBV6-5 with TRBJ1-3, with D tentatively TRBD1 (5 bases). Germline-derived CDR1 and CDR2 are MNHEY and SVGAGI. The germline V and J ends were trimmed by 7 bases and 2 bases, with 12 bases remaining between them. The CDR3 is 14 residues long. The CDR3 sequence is CASTFSGPGNTIYF. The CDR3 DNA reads TGTGCCAGCACCTTCTCAGGGCCTGGAAACACCATATATTTT.

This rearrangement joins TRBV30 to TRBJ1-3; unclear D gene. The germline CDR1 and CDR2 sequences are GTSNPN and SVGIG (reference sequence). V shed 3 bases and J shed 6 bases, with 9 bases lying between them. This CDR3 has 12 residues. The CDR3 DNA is TGTGCCTGGAGAAATGAGGCAAACACCATATATTTT. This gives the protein CAWRNEANTIYF.

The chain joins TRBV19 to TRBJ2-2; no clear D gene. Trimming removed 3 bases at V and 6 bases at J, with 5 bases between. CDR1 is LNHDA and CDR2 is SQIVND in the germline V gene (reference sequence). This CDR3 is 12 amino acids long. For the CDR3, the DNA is TGTGCCAGTAGTATGCGCGCCGGGGAGCTGTTTTTT. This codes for CASSMRAGELFF. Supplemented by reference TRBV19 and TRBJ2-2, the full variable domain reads DGGITQSPKYLFRKEGQNVTLSCEQNLNHDAMYWYRQDPGQGLRLIYYSQIVNDFQKGDIAEGYSVSREKKESFPLTVTSAQKNPTAFYLCASSMRAGELFFGEGSRLTVL.

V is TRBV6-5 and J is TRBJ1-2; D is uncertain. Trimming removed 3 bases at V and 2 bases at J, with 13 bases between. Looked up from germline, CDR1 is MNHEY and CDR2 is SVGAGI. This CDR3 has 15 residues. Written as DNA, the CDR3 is TGTGCCAGCAGTTATGGGATTAACTCAAACTATGGCTACACCTTC. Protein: CASSYGINSNYGYTF.

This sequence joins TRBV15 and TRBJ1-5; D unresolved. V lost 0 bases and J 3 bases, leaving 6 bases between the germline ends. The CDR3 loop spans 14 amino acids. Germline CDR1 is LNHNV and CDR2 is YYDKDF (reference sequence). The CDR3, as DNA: TGTGCCACCAGCAGAGATGGTAACAATCAGCCCCAGCATTTT. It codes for CATSRDGNNQPQHF.

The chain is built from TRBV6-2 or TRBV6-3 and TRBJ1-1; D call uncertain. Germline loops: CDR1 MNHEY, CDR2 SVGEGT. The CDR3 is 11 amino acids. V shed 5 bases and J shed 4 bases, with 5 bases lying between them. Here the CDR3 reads CASSRGTEAFF. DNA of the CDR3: TGTGCCAGCAGTCGGGGCACTGAAGCTTTCTTT.

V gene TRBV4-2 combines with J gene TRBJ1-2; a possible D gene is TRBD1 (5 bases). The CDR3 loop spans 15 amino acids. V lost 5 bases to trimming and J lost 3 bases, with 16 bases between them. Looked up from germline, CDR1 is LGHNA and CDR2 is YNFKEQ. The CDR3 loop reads CASSERTNQYYGYTF. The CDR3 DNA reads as TGTGCCAGCAGCGAAAGGACAAACCAATACTATGGCTACACCTTC.

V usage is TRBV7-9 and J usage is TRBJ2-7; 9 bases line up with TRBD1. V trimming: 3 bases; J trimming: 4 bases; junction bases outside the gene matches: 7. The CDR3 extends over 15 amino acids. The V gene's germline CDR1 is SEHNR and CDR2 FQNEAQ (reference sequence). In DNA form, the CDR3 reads TGTGCCAGCAGCTTCCCCGGGACAGGGCAATACGAGCAGTACTTC. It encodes CASSFPGTGQYEQYF.

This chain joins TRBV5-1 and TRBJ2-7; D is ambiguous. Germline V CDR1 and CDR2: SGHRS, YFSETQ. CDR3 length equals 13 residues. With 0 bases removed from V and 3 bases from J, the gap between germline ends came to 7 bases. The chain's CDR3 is CASSLASDYEQYF. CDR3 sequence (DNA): TGCGCCAGCAGCTTGGCCTCCGACTACGAGCAGTACTTC.

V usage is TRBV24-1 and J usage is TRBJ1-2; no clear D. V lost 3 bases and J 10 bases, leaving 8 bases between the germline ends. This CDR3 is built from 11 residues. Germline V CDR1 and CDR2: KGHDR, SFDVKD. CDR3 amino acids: CATSDREVYTF. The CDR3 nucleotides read TGTGCCACCAGTGATCGCGAGGTCTACACCTTC.

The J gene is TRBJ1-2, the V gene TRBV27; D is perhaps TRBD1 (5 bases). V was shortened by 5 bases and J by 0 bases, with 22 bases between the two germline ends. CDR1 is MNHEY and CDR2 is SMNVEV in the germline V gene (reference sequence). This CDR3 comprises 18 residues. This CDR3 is CASSPRGRGTHSNYGYTF. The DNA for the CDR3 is TGTGCCAGCAGTCCCCGGGGAAGGGGCACACATTCTAACTATGGCTACACCTTC.

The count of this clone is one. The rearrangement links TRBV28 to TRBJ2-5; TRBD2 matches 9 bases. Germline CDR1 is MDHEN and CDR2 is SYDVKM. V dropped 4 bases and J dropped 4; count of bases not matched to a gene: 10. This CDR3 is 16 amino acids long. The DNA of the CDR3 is TGTGCCAGCAGTTCCTCCAAGGCGGGAGGGAGAGAGACCCAGTACTTC. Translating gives CASSSSKAGGRETQYF.

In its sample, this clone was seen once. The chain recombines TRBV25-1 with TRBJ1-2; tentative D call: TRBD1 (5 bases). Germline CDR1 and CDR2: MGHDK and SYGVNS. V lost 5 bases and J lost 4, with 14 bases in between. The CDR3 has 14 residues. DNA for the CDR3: TGTGCCAGCAGTAATCCAGGGAGTATCTATGGCTACACCTTC. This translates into CASSNPGSIYGYTF.

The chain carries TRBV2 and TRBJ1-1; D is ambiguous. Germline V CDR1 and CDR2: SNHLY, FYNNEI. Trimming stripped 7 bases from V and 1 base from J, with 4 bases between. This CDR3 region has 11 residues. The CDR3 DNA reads TGTGCCAGCAAGGCGAACACTGAAGCTTTCTTT. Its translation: CASKANTEAFF.